What follows describes a single TCR beta chain. This clone occurred once. Its binding antigen is unknown. It has no much larger one-base neighbor in the sample; base qualities were not kept. TCRbeta CDR3 regions were amplified from genomic DNA using the immunoSEQ Assay, a bias-controlled multiplex PCR. Processing in the source paper ran as follows. The number of nucleated cells in each sample was estimated from the amplification of reference gene primers within the assay. To quantify the absolute abundance of each unique TCRbeta CDR3 rearrangement, sequence reads were collapsed and filtered. Productive Simpson clonality was computed per sample as the square root of Simpson's diversity index over productive rearrangements. This immuneACCESS table, as held by TCRdb, lists in-frame sequences with V and J called but not all clones. Of the missing ones, under half trace to an unresolved V gene in checked studies; the others have no known cause. The V and J calls and clone size come from that table; D and trimming were worked out from the DNA. This sample is represented by 300,000 to 350,000 clones; over 75% of them were singletons. Roughly 2% of the sample comes from the top ten.

The entry originates in a study of blood T cell repertoires in COVID-19 (dated by TCRdb to 2020 to 2022). As for the study more broadly: Samples from collaborators originated in the United States, Italy and Spain and spanned both the acute and convalescent phases of COVID-19. The prospective study material was composed of cDNA or gDNA derived from T cells, B-cell-depleted T cells, or PBMCs. HLA class I and class II types, where available, came from metadata supplied by the sample provider rather than from assay-based typing. The repertoires were released in a freely available public database intended as a resource for research on the immune response to SARS-CoV-2. Deeply sampled blood TCRbeta repertoires from subjects exposed to, actively infected with, or recovered from COVID-19 were included in the dataset. The samples were drawn from two sources: the first 160 participants of the ongoing ImmuneRACE study, and 950 to 1,500 subjects contributed by 6 global collaborators. Nearly every sample came with metadata listing a de-identified subject ID, COVID-19 status, age in years and sex. Study-wide findings and limitations: How much clinical and demographic metadata was included differed by source and by participant, and the metadata was provided uncurated.

Enrolling through a virtual design, the prospective study's participants ranged in age from about 18 to 89 years and lived across roughly 24 United States geographic areas. Cohort assignment in the prospective study relied on participant-reported clinical history from a screening survey and a study questionnaire. For ImmuneRACE Cohort 3, a participant was defined as recovered based on two consecutive negative NP/OP PCR tests, clearance by a healthcare professional, or resolution of symptoms. In the prospective study, mobile phlebotomists collected whole blood, serum and a nasopharyngeal or oropharyngeal swab from each participant. Participants in the prospective study had the option to provide additional blood draws and questionnaires over a 2-month period. Prospective study blood samples were shipped either frozen or at room temperature before DNA extraction. Ends trimmed: V by 5 bases, J by 5 bases; bases unmatched to a gene: 13. Looking up the germline V gene yields CDR1 SGHDN and CDR2 FVKESK. From cysteine to phenylalanine, the CDR3 is 17 amino acids long. CDR3 DNA only is kept here, 51 bases in frame from base 1.

The chain is assembled from TRBV14 and TRBJ1-2; 11 central bases correspond to TRBD1. Sequenced input: PBMCs or T cells enriched from blood (not recorded which). The source of this sequence is a man aged 25-45 years who had recovered from COVID-19. The CDR3 reads as follows: CASSKTGQGDLGYGYTF. The nucleotide sequence is TGTGCCAGCAGCAAGACGGGACAGGGGGACCTTGGGTATGGCTACACCTTC.